The clone carrying this T cell receptor (beta chain) was seen ten or more times. Its cognate antigen is unknown. CDR1 LNHNV and CDR2 YYDKDF come from the germline V gene (reference sequence). V lost 3 bases and J 2 bases, leaving 4 bases between the germline ends. CDR3 size: 13 residues. This sample stems from a study of regulatory T cells in long-lasting Graves disease. Broader study findings: Segments TRBV28, TRBJ1-2 and TRBJ2-5 showed preferential usage in persistent disease. Whereas 1,000 or so public clonotypes were shared by new patients, persistent patients shared more, at some 2,900.

Time point indicated: persistent/refractory GD, antithyroid drugs over 5 years with positive TRAb. The TCR library was made from RNA that had been extracted from PBMCs in TRIzol. To make TCR beta libraries, researchers used iRepertoire HTBI primers and Arm-PCR of CDR3 regions. From the multiplex PCR reads, TCRdb called clonotypes with MiXCR, one entry per CDR3 protein. Among approximately 440,000 distinct CDR3 sequences, 23% were seen once, and the ten largest hold 26%. The chain recombines TRBV15 with TRBJ2-2; D unclear. The specimen comprised peripheral blood mononuclear cells (PBMCs), sampled when the disease was refractory, from a patient treated with antithyroid drugs. The origin of this receptor is a female donor with Graves disease. The CDR3 is CATSRSNTGELFF. In DNA form, the CDR3 reads TGTGCCACCAGCAGGAGCAACACCGGGGAGCTGTTTTTT.